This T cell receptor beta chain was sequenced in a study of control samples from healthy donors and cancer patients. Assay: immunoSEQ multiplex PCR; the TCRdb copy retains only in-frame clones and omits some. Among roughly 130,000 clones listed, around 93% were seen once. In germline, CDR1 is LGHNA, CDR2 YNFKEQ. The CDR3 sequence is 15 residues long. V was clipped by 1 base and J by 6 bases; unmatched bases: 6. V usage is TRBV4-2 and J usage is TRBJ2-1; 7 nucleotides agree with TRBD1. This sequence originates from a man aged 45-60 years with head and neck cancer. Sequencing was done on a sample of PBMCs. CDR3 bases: TGTGCCAGCAGCCAAGGACAGGGTAAAAGCAATGAGCAGTTCTTC. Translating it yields CASSQGQGKSNEQFF.